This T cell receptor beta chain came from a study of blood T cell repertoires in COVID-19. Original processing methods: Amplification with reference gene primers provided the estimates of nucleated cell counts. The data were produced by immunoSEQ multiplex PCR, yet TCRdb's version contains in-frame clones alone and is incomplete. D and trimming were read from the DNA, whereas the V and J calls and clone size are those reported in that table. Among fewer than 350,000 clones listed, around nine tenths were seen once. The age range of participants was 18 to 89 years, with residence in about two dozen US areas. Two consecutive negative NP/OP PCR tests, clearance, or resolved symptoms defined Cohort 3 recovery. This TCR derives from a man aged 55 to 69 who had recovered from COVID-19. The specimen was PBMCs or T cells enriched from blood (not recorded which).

The CDR3 coding sequence is TGTGCCACCCTCGGGGGTCACGGCTTCCCAATTCCTAACTATGGCTACACCTTC. This codes for CATLGGHGFPIPNYGYTF. The chain links TRBV28 to TRBJ1-2; D might be TRBD1 (5 bases). This CDR3 region has 18 residues. CDR1 and CDR2 from the germline V gene are MDHEN and SYDVKM. The V end lost 10 bases, the J end lost 0 bases, and 27 bases lay between the germline ends.